This passage covers 21 T cell receptor beta chains from one sample sequenced in a study of OX40 agonist ivuxolimab in advanced cancers. The method was immunoSEQ multiplex PCR; TCRdb's version includes in-frame clones alone and lacks a portion of them. The data show fewer than 75,000 clones, with around 90% seen just once and 0.67% held by the top ten. Specimen: CD4+ or CD8+ T cells sorted from blood, collected in a trial of the OX40 agonist ivuxolimab. The receptors stem from an adult with an advanced solid tumor such as melanoma, head and neck, liver or kidney cancer.

This chain links TRBV4-2 with TRBJ2-2; D unclear. This CDR3 is built from 16 residues. The ends were cut back, 4 bases at V and 1 base at J, with 13 bases in the middle. Germline V gene lookup returns CDR1 LGHNA and CDR2 YNFKEQ. CDR3: CASSPPMSGNTGELFF. For the CDR3, the DNA is TGTGCCAGCAGCCCACCCATGTCCGGGAACACCGGGGAGCTGTTTTTT.

The chain combines TRBV5-5 with TRBJ2-2, with 9 positions matching TRBD1. This CDR3 region has 16 residues. V trimming: 5 bases; J trimming: 5 bases; junction bases outside the gene matches: 10. Germline V gene sequence: CDR1 SGHKS, CDR2 YYEKEE (reference sequence). The CDR3 loop is CASRTGQGRGTGELFF. CDR3 in DNA: TGTGCCAGCAGAACCGGACAGGGGAGGGGAACCGGGGAGCTGTTTTTT. Full variable domain (missing parts from reference TRBV5-5 and TRBJ2-2): DAGVTQSPTHLIKTRGQQVTLRCSPISGHKSVSWYQQVLGQGPQFIFQYYEKEERGRGNFPDRFSARQFPNYSSELNVNALLLGDSALYLCASRTGQGRGTGELFFGEGSRLTVL.

This clone has a handful of counts. The V and J genes are TRBV7-9 and TRBJ1-1; D is unresolved. V gave up 2 bases and J gave up 2 bases, with 9 bases separating them. In germline, CDR1 is SEHNR, CDR2 FQNEAQ (reference sequence). This CDR3 is 14 amino acids long. The CDR3 spells CASSLRSENTEAFF. The CDR3 DNA reads TGTGCCAGCAGCTTACGTTCAGAAAACACTGAAGCTTTCTTT.

This chain joins TRBV18 and TRBJ2-7; the D gene could be TRBD1 or TRBD2 (5 bases each). The CDR3 has 16 residues. CDR1 KGHSH and CDR2 LQKENI come from the germline V gene. V shed 6 bases and J shed 3 bases, with 21 bases lying between them. CDR3 loop: CASSRAAGQNVYEQYF. CDR3 in DNA: TGTGCCAGCTCGCGGGCGGCAGGGCAAAACGTCTACGAGCAGTACTTC.

The chain carries TRBV29-1 and TRBJ1-5; the match to TRBD1 covers 11 bases. This CDR3 is 15 amino acids long. CDR1 and CDR2 from the germline V gene are SQVTM and ANQGSEA. V trimming: 3 bases; J trimming: 6 bases; junction bases outside the gene matches: 7. The CDR3 spells CSVEIGQGAGQPQHF. The CDR3 coding sequence is TGCAGCGTTGAGATAGGACAGGGGGCGGGTCAGCCCCAGCATTTT.

The chain employs TRBV5-6 and TRBJ1-1; D is unclear. The CDR3 contains 15 residues. Trimming removed 4 bases from V and 2 bases from J, with 15 bases in between. From germline, CDR1 is SGHDT and CDR2 YYEEEE. For the CDR3, the DNA is TGTGCCAGCAGCCCCCGAACGGGGTACAACACTGAAGCTTTCTTT. Translating gives CASSPRTGYNTEAFF.

V usage is TRBV10-3 and J usage is TRBJ2-3; D tentatively fits TRBD1 or TRBD2 (5 bases each). Germline CDR1 and CDR2: ENHRY and SYGVKD. The CDR3 sequence is 11 residues long. Trimming left V 10 bases short and J 5 bases short, with 10 bases between. CDR3 in amino acids: CATRDLDTQYF. DNA of the CDR3: TGTGCCACCCGGGACCTAGATACGCAGTATTTT.

This chain connects TRBV7-9 to TRBJ2-5; D is uncertain. With 5 bases removed from V and 1 base from J, the gap between germline ends came to 11 bases. CDR3 length: 14 amino acids. The germline gives CDR1 SEHNR, CDR2 FQNEAQ (reference sequence). CDR3: CASSPHRSQETQYF. The CDR3 nucleotides are TGTGCCAGCAGCCCCCATCGAAGCCAAGAGACCCAGTACTTC. Full variable domain (remainder filled in from reference TRBV7-9 and TRBJ2-5): DTGVSQNPRHKITKRGQNVTFRCDPISEHNRLYWYRQTLGQGPEFLTYFQNEAQLEKSRLLSDRFSAERPKGSFSTLEIQRTEQGDSAMYLCASSPHRSQETQYFGPGTRLLVL.

This chain uses TRBV25-1 with TRBJ1-3; weak D call: TRBD1 (5 bases). Between the trimmed V and J ends, which lost 4 bases and 4 bases, there was a span of 17 bases. CDR3 length: 16 amino acids. Germline-derived CDR1 and CDR2 are MGHDK and SYGVNS. CDR3 in DNA: TGTGCCAGCAGTGCCTTCGGGACCTTAAACGGAAACACCATATATTTT. The encoded protein is CASSAFGTLNGNTIYF.

The chain employs TRBV7-9 and TRBJ1-1; no clear D gene. Trimming took 6 bases from V and 0 from J, leaving 11 bases between them. CDR1 and CDR2 (germline): SEHNR, FQNEAQ (reference sequence). The CDR3 has 14 residues. CDR3: CASRLTTMNTEAFF. The CDR3 bases are TGTGCCAGCAGATTGACCACTATGAACACTGAAGCTTTCTTT.

The V and J genes are TRBV19 and TRBJ1-1; a weak D match, TRBD1 (6 bases). Germline-derived CDR1 and CDR2 are LNHDA and SQIVND (reference sequence). The CDR3 contains 12 residues. V was cut by 5 bases and J by 11 bases, with 15 bases left in between. DNA for the CDR3: TGTGCCAGTAGTGAAGGCAGGGGTTCGGCTTTCTTT. Translation: CASSEGRGSAFF.

This clone has a handful of counts. This rearrangement joins TRBV9 to TRBJ2-1; TRBD2 matches 10 bases. V trimming: 0 bases; J trimming: 8 bases; junction bases outside the gene matches: 5. The CDR3 spans 15 residues. Germline-derived CDR1 and CDR2 are SGDLS and YYNGEE. CDR3 nucleotides: TGTGCCAGCAGCGTAGGTCTAGCGGGAGCCCATGAGCAGTTCTTC. Its translation: CASSVGLAGAHEQFF.

This chain joins TRBV5-1 and TRBJ2-3; D uncertain. Trimming left V 3 bases short and J 1 base short, with 18 bases between. Per the germline V gene, CDR1 is SGHRS and CDR2 is YFSETQ. The CDR3 covers 17 residues. CDR3 region: CASSSGNRATGTDTQYF. The CDR3 bases are TGCGCCAGCAGCTCAGGTAACCGGGCTACCGGCACAGATACGCAGTATTTT.

This clone was observed once. This sequence joins TRBV28 and TRBJ2-2, with 7 nucleotides matching TRBD2. Germline trimming cut 5 bases from V and 6 bases from J; bases unmatched to any gene: 15. Germline lookup yields CDR1 MDHEN and CDR2 SYDVKM. This CDR3 is built from 17 residues. CDR3 in DNA: TGTGCCAGCAGTGCTCGTTTGTGGCGGGAGCTCTCCGGGGAGCTGTTTTTT. It codes for CASSARLWRELSGELFF.

V gene TRBV4-1 combines with J gene TRBJ2-5; D gene uncertain. CDR1 and CDR2 (germline): MGHRA, YSYEKL. The V end lost 3 bases, the J end lost 5 bases, and 22 bases lay between the germline ends. The CDR3 is 17 amino acids. The CDR3 nucleotides are TGCGCCAGCAGCCACCAAGCAGGCCTCAGCTCGCGGGAGACCCAGTACTTC. It translates to CASSHQAGLSSRETQYF.

CDR3 sequence reads: CASSPLRATEAFF. The CDR3, as DNA: TGTGCCAGCAGCCCCCTTAGGGCCACTGAAGCTTTCTTT. The rearrangement links TRBV7-9 to TRBJ1-1, with D unresolved. The CDR3 has 13 residues. In germline, CDR1 is SEHNR, CDR2 FQNEAQ (reference sequence). Trimming took 5 bases from V and 4 from J, leaving 11 bases between them. The whole variable domain, remainder taken from reference TRBV7-9 and TRBJ1-1, is DTGVSQNPRHKITKRGQNVTFRCDPISEHNRLYWYRQTLGQGPEFLTYFQNEAQLEKSRLLSDRFSAERPKGSFSTLEIQRTEQGDSAMYLCASSPLRATEAFFGQGTRLTVV.

This clone appeared a single time. The chain links TRBV6-5 to TRBJ2-7; 7 nucleotides line up with TRBD1. V dropped 0 bases and J dropped 0; count of bases not matched to a gene: 5. Germline loops: CDR1 MNHEY, CDR2 SVGAGI. The CDR3 runs to 16 residues. The CDR3 loop is CASSYSMTGSSYEQYF. The DNA for the CDR3 is TGTGCCAGCAGTTACTCGATGACAGGGAGCTCCTACGAGCAGTACTTC.

J is TRBJ2-7 and V is TRBV11-2; D gene uncertain. The CDR3 is 12 residues long. Trimming took off 5 bases at V and 7 bases at J, with 12 bases between the two ends. In germline, CDR1 is SGHAT, CDR2 FQNNGV. As DNA, the CDR3 is TGTGCCAGCAGCCTTGGTCCCTGGGAGCAGTACTTC. This translates into CASSLGPWEQYF.

V gene TRBV2 combines with J gene TRBJ2-3, with D hard to call. CDR1 is SNHLY, CDR2 FYNNEI, per germline. Trimming removed 4 bases at V and 5 bases at J, with 7 bases between. The CDR3 has 12 residues. DNA of the CDR3: TGTGCCAGCAGTGCTGAACGAGATACGCAGTATTTT. Its protein is CASSAERDTQYF. Full variable domain (missing parts from reference TRBV2 and TRBJ2-3): EPEVTQTPSHQVTQMGQEVILRCVPISNHLYFYWYRQILGQKVEFLVSFYNNEISEKSEIFDDQFSVERPDGSNFTLKIRSTKLEDSAMYFCASSAERDTQYFGPGTRLTVL.

V and J are TRBV7-6 and TRBJ2-7; D assignment may be TRBD1 or TRBD2 (5 bases each). Germline CDR1 reads SGHVS; CDR2 reads FNYEAQ. Deletions cut 1 base from V and 5 bases from J, with 9 bases between. The CDR3 has 13 amino acids. CDR3 residues: CASSLVMGDEQYF. CDR3 DNA: TGTGCCAGCAGCTTAGTGATGGGGGACGAGCAGTACTTC.

The rearrangement uses TRBV7-8 and TRBJ2-3, with 10 bases that match TRBD2. The length of the CDR3 is 14 residues. V lost 5 bases, J lost 14 bases, and 13 bases stayed unmatched. Germline CDR1 and CDR2: SGHVS and FQNEAQ. DNA of the CDR3: TGTGCCAGCAGCCTCCAGAGGACTAGCGGACCTCTGTATTTT. It specifies CASSLQRTSGPLYF.